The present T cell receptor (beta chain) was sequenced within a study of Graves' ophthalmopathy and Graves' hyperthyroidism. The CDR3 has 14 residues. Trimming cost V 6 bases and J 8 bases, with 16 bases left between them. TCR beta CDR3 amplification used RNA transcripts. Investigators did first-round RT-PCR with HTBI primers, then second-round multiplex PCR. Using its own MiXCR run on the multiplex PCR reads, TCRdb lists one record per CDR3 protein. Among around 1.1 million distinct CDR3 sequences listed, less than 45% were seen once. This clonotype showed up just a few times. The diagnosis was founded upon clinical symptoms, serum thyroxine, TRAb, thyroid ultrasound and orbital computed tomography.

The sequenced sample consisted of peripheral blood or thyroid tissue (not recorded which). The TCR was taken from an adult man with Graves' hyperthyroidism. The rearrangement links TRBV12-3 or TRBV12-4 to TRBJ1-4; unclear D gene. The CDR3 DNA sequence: TGTGCCAGCAGCCCACTTCGGTCGGGGGAAAAACTGTTTTTT. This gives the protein CASSPLRSGEKLFF.